These 8 T cell receptor beta chains originate from one sample sequenced in a study of CD8 T cells in ankylosing spondylitis. TCRdb re-called the 5' RACE reads through MiXCR, storing one row per CDR3 protein. Among about 240,000 distinct CDR3 sequences listed, approximately 9% were seen once. Specimen: blood, either unsorted or a sorted T cell fraction (not recorded which). The receptor source for this set is a male donor with ankylosing spondylitis or in good health (not recorded which).

This clonotype has a count of ten or more. The chain employs TRBV4-3 and TRBJ1-2; D unresolved. The CDR3 has 14 residues. Trimming removed 0 bases at V and 5 bases at J, with 10 bases between. The germline CDR1 and CDR2 sequences are LGHNA and YSLEER. The CDR3 DNA reads TGCGCCAGCAGCCAAGATGGAGGGAGTTATGGCTACACCTTC. Encoded protein: CASSQDGGSYGYTF.

The genes are TRBV4-1 and TRBJ2-5; D not resolved. The CDR3 covers 15 residues. V lost 0 bases, J lost 0 bases, and 8 bases lay in between. CDR1 MGHRA and CDR2 YSYEKL come from the germline V gene. CDR3 sequence reads: CASSQDLGDQETQYF. The DNA of the CDR3 is TGCGCCAGCAGCCAAGATTTGGGTGACCAAGAGACCCAGTACTTC.

The V and J genes are TRBV11-2 and TRBJ1-6, with a tentative D call TRBD1 (5 bases). The CDR3 is 17 residues long. Germline-derived CDR1 and CDR2 are SGHAT and FQNNGV. V was pared by 5 bases and J by 8 bases, with 22 bases between. Here the CDR3 DNA reads TGTGCCAGCAGCCTCCCCGGGGGACGGGTGACTGATTCACCCCTCCACTTT. As protein: CASSLPGGRVTDSPLHF.

Ten or more counts support this clonotype. This chain uses TRBV9 with TRBJ2-1; D call uncertain. The CDR3 length is 14 residues. Germline lookup yields CDR1 SGDLS and CDR2 YYNGEE. Trimming left V 0 bases short and J 1 base short, with 5 bases between. Written as DNA, the CDR3 is TGTGCCAGCAGCGTAGCCGGGTCCTACAATGAGCAGTTCTTC. Its translation is CASSVAGSYNEQFF.

There are many counts of this clonotype. The chain carries TRBV11-1 and TRBJ2-2; TRBD1 or TRBD2 may be the D gene (5 bases each). From germline, CDR1 is SGHAT and CDR2 FQDESV (reference sequence). V lost 4 bases and J 4 bases, leaving 13 bases between the germline ends. The CDR3 covers 15 residues. In nucleotides, the CDR3 is TGTGCCAGCAGCTCCGGGACCGCGGCCACCGGGGAGCTGTTTTTT. The encoded protein is CASSSGTAATGELFF.

Ten or more counts support this clonotype. This chain connects TRBV5-1 to TRBJ1-3; 12 bases are shared with TRBD1. J lost 1 base, V lost 1 base, and 3 bases had no gene match. The germline V gene has CDR1 SGHRS and CDR2 YFSETQ. There are 17 residues in the CDR3. The DNA of the CDR3 is TGCGCCAGCAGCTTGAGGGGACAGGGGGCATCTGGAAACACCATATATTTT. Its translation is CASSLRGQGASGNTIYF.

At least ten counts were recorded for this clonotype. The chain combines TRBV27 with TRBJ2-6; D is ambiguous. This CDR3 is 14 amino acids long. CDR1 is MNHEY and CDR2 is SMNVEV in the germline V gene (reference sequence). V was trimmed by 6 bases and J by 1 base, leaving 7 bases between them. The DNA of the CDR3 is TGTGCCAGCAGCAGGCGGTCTGGGGCCAACGTCCTGACTTTC. It is translated as CASSRRSGANVLTF.

This clonotype has ten or more counts. The chain joins TRBV27 to TRBJ2-7; no definite D call. CDR3 length: 12 amino acids. The ends were cut back, 9 bases at V and 0 bases at J, with 9 bases in the middle. Germline loops: CDR1 MNHEY, CDR2 SMNVEV (reference sequence). The CDR3 region has the DNA TGTGCCAGGCGTGGTAGCTCCTACGAGCAGTACTTC. Its protein is CARRGSSYEQYF.